Reported below is one T cell receptor (beta chain). There is no known antigen for this receptor. Per-base quality was not reported, and no clone a single base away is much larger than it. Here V drops 6 bases and J drops 4 bases, and the junction holds 10 bases not matched to any gene. Sequences LNHDA (CDR1) and SQIVND (CDR2) are obtained from the germline V gene (reference sequence). The CDR3, cysteine through phenylalanine, is 16 amino acids long. Only CDR3 DNA remains: 48 bases, in frame from the first base. The source of the sample is a study of cytomegalovirus exposure and HLA in healthy donors (dated by TCRdb to the late 2010s). Broadly, across the study: According to an earlier analysis of 587 of the donors, about 179 million T cells yielded 117 million unique TCR beta sequences and 250 to 350 Gb of sequence data. About 330 gigabases of sequencing data and around 85 million unique TCR sequences made up an early release that covered approximately 620 HLA-typed donors. Of the roughly 400 genotyped donors, about 84% fell in the genetic ancestry cluster associated with self-reported Caucasian donors. The study aimed to test whether signatures of past pathogen exposure could be identified by cataloging public T cell receptors. Using immunosequencing, the study profiled T cell repertoires from about 650 subjects and related those repertoires to cytomegalovirus serostatus. In addition to the first cohort of around 670 subjects, a separate validation cohort of over 90 different subjects was used. To predict cytomegalovirus infection status, the study combined high-throughput TCR immunosequencing, statistical association of individual TCRs with disease status, and machine learning. A later analysis re-analyzed previously published TCR beta repertoires from 650 to 800 donors and added high-resolution HLA genotyping to study TCR occurrence patterns. The later analysis used no new phenotypic data to find candidate immune exposures, relying instead on TCR beta sequences and their occurrence across donors. An earlier analysis of 587 of the donors used high-throughput TCR beta sequencing to judge whether each TCR beta V gene segment behaved as functional or pseudogenic. Donor age, sex, ethnicity and CMV serostatus were collected together with the repertoire data. Genome-wide SNP genotypes for about 60% of the roughly 700 donors were used in a later genetic analysis, which treated that subset as a discovery cohort. All discovery cohort repertoires had been generated on a single sequencing platform. HLA typing covered class I and class II loci at four-digit resolution. Typing coverage varied by locus: roughly 629-630 donors for A, B, C, DRB1 and DQB1; roughly 520 for DQA1; 600 to 610 for DPA1; 400 to 480 for DPB1. Four to six DR-DQ haplotypes were handled as single units for association and clustering, since linkage in the cohort was strong. Among a few hundred genotyped donors of the cohort, an average of 235,054 unique TCR beta nucleotide sequences were sequenced per donor, roughly a sixth of them non-productive. Overall study outcomes, separate from this receptor: In an earlier analysis of some 640 of the donors, most TCR beta V segments were observed in productive rearrangements about 87% or about 30% of the time, broadly matching IMGT annotations. A later analysis found that TCR association rates varied across HLA loci, with DRB1 alleles showing the most associated TCRs and HLA-C alleles the fewest. In a later analysis, several top co-occurrence clusters were reported to appear linked to parvovirus B19, influenza, CMV and Epstein-Barr virus. Correlated functional status among segregating V segments might reflect linkage disequilibrium, but an unknown experimental factor could not be ruled out. Presence/absence analyses assumed roughly uniform sequencing depth across donors, an assumption that may not hold. In a later analysis, most CMV-associated TCR beta chains were found to appear HLA-restricted, with HLA associations seemingly driven largely by CMV exposure. In a later genetic analysis, a missense DCLRE1C variant was associated with V-gene and J-gene trimming of TCR beta chains, and the association was replicated in an independent cohort. Cytomegalovirus status was reported to be diagnosed by the classifier with high specificity and sensitivity in both the original and validation cohorts. Only TCR beta chains were sequenced in this cohort, and the absence of alpha or paired-chain data limited detectable features. Compared with equally common non-associated chains, HLA-associated TCR beta chains in a later analysis were more clonally expanded and had lower generation probabilities. When HLA alleles, especially DR and DQ, strongly co-occurred, TCR associations were difficult to assign to individual alleles. Some IMGT-functional V segments, including TRBV6-2 and TRBV6-3, could not be distinguished by the 87-base-pair reads and were therefore excluded. Because counts were too low, about 18 rarely observed V segments, including chromosome 9 orphons, were excluded from the earlier analysis of fewer than 650 of the donors. Specific HLA alleles were associated with some 15,000 TCR beta sequences at a false discovery rate of 0.05 in a later analysis. A further reported finding was that TCR beta sequences accurately predicted the HLA-A and HLA-B alleles for most subjects in the first cohort. A total of 150 to 200 TCR beta chains were listed by the study as associated with cytomegalovirus. HLA typing was unavailable for some donors at each locus, so association tests used only the typed subset. A few of the identified cytomegalovirus-associated TCR beta chains were confirmed in vitro to be specific for cytomegalovirus antigens. A group of highly shared sequence variants was considered likely to be a technical artifact of the sequencing pipeline. A later genetic analysis reported fewer N-insertions in productive TCRs among donors in an Asian-associated ancestry cluster than the approximately 670-donor mean. Most TCR sequences were seen in very few donors, while some public TCRs were found in many individuals. It was suggested by the authors that the approach could potentially be generalized to other disease states and immunological phenotypes. For the cohort, immune exposure information was limited to CMV serostatus.

In total, 600 or so healthy bone marrow donors made up the cohort. At the time of sampling, every cohort member was nominally healthy, though immune exposures that went unrecorded were likely present. The donor was CMV seronegative and belonged to the group of approximately 320 seronegative cohort members. A peripheral blood sample was provided by each donor, and peripheral blood mononuclear cells were used for TCR beta sequencing. The Qiagen DNeasy Blood Extraction Kit was used to extract genomic DNA from the blood cell samples. Library prep was done by the immunoSEQ multiplex PCR assay. The multiplex PCR relied on a mix of 60 forward primers for TCR Vbeta segments and 13 reverse primers for TCR Jbeta segments. A multiplex PCR assay on genomic DNA amplified the CDR3 region of rearranged TCR beta genes. The Illumina HiSeq System was used to sequence the amplified TCR beta libraries as 87-base-pair reads. In the source study's methods: Across the 670 or so repertoires, a later analysis counted 80 million or so unique TCR beta chains, some 11 million of which were shared by at least two donors. To remove PCR and sequencing errors, raw reads were error-corrected and collapsed into unique sequences using a nearest-neighbor algorithm that merged closely related sequences. V, D and J gene segments were assigned by aligning CDR3 sequences to IMGT reference sequences. For a sequence to be retained, a match of at least six nucleotides was required to both a V gene segment and a J gene segment. Rearrangements were called productive when the CDR3 lacked stop codons and stayed in frame with V and J; all others were non-productive. Following IMGT convention, CDR3 was defined as the stretch from the second conserved V-encoded cysteine to the conserved J-encoded phenylalanine. In an earlier analysis of just under 600 of the donors, sequences lacking an unambiguous match to a single V gene segment were excluded. An earlier analysis of over 450 of the donors classified V segments as functional when productive rearrangements were above 56.7% and as segregating when the standard deviation between donors was above 5%. A statistical classification framework was developed to diagnose cytomegalovirus status using the catalog of TCR beta chain sequences. A later analysis assigned V and J genes by comparing TCR nucleotide sequences with IMGT/GENE-DB human TR gene sequences. A later analysis assigned CDR3 sequences and most-parsimonious VDJ recombination scenarios with the TCRdist pipeline. A later analysis defined each TCR beta chain by its CDR3 amino acid sequence plus V-gene family, and excluded reads lacking a unique V-gene family. A later analysis removed several hundred highly shared, low-generation-probability nucleotide sequences to deal with suspected cross-contamination and a sequencing artifact. A later analysis calculated a clonal expansion index for each public chain from normalized within-repertoire ranks of inferred template counts. A later analysis computed generation probabilities with a VDJ recombination model fitted to out-of-frame rearrangements, and checked the results against IGoR. In a later analysis, TCR-TCR, TCR-HLA and TCR-CMV co-occurrence was scored with hypergeometric tests, and a repertoire-size bias correction was applied to TCR pairs. In a later analysis, false discovery rates were estimated by permuting HLA or CMV assignments 20 times. In a later analysis, co-occurring TCRs were grouped using DBSCAN, and TCRdist sequence similarity was added for clustering within HLA-allele-positive subsets. Co-occurrence clustering excluded repertoires with fewer than 30,000 or more than 120,000 public chains, plus five with anomalous nucleotide sharing. TCRdb took this table from immuneACCESS and kept in-frame rearrangements with V and J called. Such tables lack part of the clones; where checked against another copy, unresolved V genes explain under half of the gap, and the rest is unexplained. That table is the source of V, J and clone size, and D and trimming were worked out from the DNA. This sample gives around 120,000 clones in total; nearly 80% of them show up just once. Of the sample, roughly 6% is held by the ten largest clones.

The receptor was derived from a woman in her forties in good health and CMV-seronegative. Sequencing was done on a sample of PBMCs. Recombination joined TRBV19 with TRBJ1-5, with 9 bases aligning to TRBD1. The CDR3 sequence is CASRNQDRGGNQPQHF. The nucleotide sequence is TGTGCCAGTAGGAACCAGGACAGGGGTGGAAATCAGCCCCAGCATTTT.